The next 27 T cell receptor beta chains were all read from a single sample in a study of naive and memory T cell subsets. Both TRBC1 and TRBC2 were covered by a beta constant-region primer of two equimolar oligonucleotides. TCRdb recomputed calls from the UMI-ligation and nested PCR reads with MiXCR, one row per CDR3 protein. The sample gives 70,000 to 95,000 distinct CDR3 sequences, roughly 7.3% of which show up once; 1.6% is in the top ten. The sequencing sample was made of central memory CD4+ T cells from blood. The receptors were sampled from a human donor in good health.

The CDR3: CASSPGQDLETQYF. The CDR3 bases are TGTGCCAGCAGCCCCGGACAGGACCTGGAGACCCAGTACTTC. The chain links TRBV4-2 to TRBJ2-5, with 7 positions matching TRBD1. V dropped 4 bases and J dropped 5; count of bases not matched to a gene: 7. This CDR3 region has 14 residues. Per germline, CDR1 LGHNA and CDR2 YNFKEQ.

This clonotype was counted many times. V gene TRBV12-3 or TRBV12-4 combines with J gene TRBJ1-5; D remains ambiguous. The CDR3 extends over 13 amino acids. With 5 bases removed from V and 7 bases from J, the gap between germline ends came to 12 bases. CDR3 region: CASSGSVRQPQHF. The CDR3 nucleotides read TGTGCCAGCAGTGGGTCCGTCCGGCAGCCCCAGCATTTT.

This clonotype turned up a few times. This chain uses TRBV6-2 or TRBV6-3 with TRBJ2-7; perhaps TRBD1 as D (6 bases). There are 14 residues in the CDR3. V was trimmed by 4 bases and J by 3 bases, leaving 13 bases between them. Germline CDR1 and CDR2: MNHEY and SVGEGT. The CDR3 spells CASSSDGQIYEQYF. CDR3 nucleotides: TGTGCCAGCAGTTCCGATGGACAGATCTACGAGCAGTACTTC.

This clonotype was counted between two and nine times. CDR3 sequence (DNA): TGTGCCAGTAGTAACCGCCAGGGGACTCATTCACCCCTCCACTTT. Translating it yields CASSNRQGTHSPLHF. J is TRBJ1-6 and V is TRBV19; tentative D call: TRBD1 (6 bases). This CDR3 is 15 amino acids long. The germline V gene has CDR1 LNHDA and CDR2 SQIVND (reference sequence). Trimming pared 4 bases from V and 8 bases from J, leaving 15 bases between.

Ten or more counts support this clonotype. V gene TRBV20-1 combines with J gene TRBJ1-4; D may be TRBD1 (5 bases). V was trimmed by 3 bases and J by 12 bases, leaving 17 bases between them. This CDR3 spans 13 amino acids. In germline, CDR1 is DFQATT, CDR2 SNEGSKA (reference sequence). In DNA form, the CDR3 reads TGCAGTGCTAGGTTACCCTTGGGGGAGGAACTGTTTTTT. Translated: CSARLPLGEELFF.

At least ten counts were recorded for this clonotype. The chain uses TRBV2 and TRBJ1-5; D unclear. The germline gives CDR1 SNHLY, CDR2 FYNNEI. The CDR3 is 12 residues long. V lost 2 bases, J lost 5 bases, and 4 bases lay in between. CDR3: CASSEQYQPQHF. The CDR3 nucleotides are TGTGCCAGCAGTGAACAATATCAGCCCCAGCATTTT.

This clonotype was seen at least ten times. The chain employs TRBV9 and TRBJ2-3, with D uncertain. The CDR3 is 14 residues long. Deletions cut 0 bases from V and 4 bases from J, with 9 bases between. The germline V gene encodes CDR1 SGDLS and CDR2 YYNGEE. CDR3 protein: CASSVEISSDTQYF. CDR3 nucleotide sequence: TGTGCCAGCAGCGTAGAAATTAGCTCAGATACGCAGTATTTT.

Worth noting for this clonotype: This clone may be a read error of a much larger clone one base away. The chain's CDR3 is CATSDLRGRGPYNEQFF. CDR3 nucleotide sequence: TGTGCCACCAGTGATTTGAGGGGCAGGGGGCCCTACAATGAGCAGTTCTTC. The chain recombines TRBV24-1 with TRBJ2-1; 8 bases fit TRBD1. Germline V CDR1 and CDR2: KGHDR, SFDVKD. The ends lost 0 bases at V and 2 bases at J; junction bases unmatched: 5. CDR3 size: 17 residues.

Ten or more counts support this clonotype. J is TRBJ1-1 and V is TRBV7-9; D is uncertain. V was pared by 10 bases and J by 3 bases, with 15 bases between. Per germline, CDR1 SEHNR and CDR2 FQNEAQ (reference sequence). This CDR3 region has 13 residues. In DNA, the CDR3 is TGTGCCACCAACCGTGGGCTGGACACTGAAGCTTTCTTT. This codes for CATNRGLDTEAFF. Looking up the rest from reference TRBV7-9 and TRBJ1-1 gives the full variable domain: DTGVSQNPRHKITKRGQNVTFRCDPISEHNRLYWYRQTLGQGPEFLTYFQNEAQLEKSRLLSDRFSAERPKGSFSTLEIQRTEQGDSAMYLCATNRGLDTEAFFGQGTRLTVV.

This clonotype was detected ten times or more. The chain links TRBV28 to TRBJ2-3; the match to TRBD2 covers 8 bases. The CDR3 loop spans 15 amino acids. With 6 bases clipped from V and 5 bases from J, the junction kept 10 bases outside the gene matches. CDR1 is MDHEN and CDR2 is SYDVKM in the germline V gene. CDR3 coding DNA: TGTGCCAGCAGGGAACAAAGCGGGGGTAGAGATACGCAGTATTTT. Amino acid sequence: CASREQSGGRDTQYF.

This clonotype occurred a few times. The rearrangement uses TRBV3-1 and TRBJ1-2; 7 positions match TRBD1. This CDR3 is 13 amino acids long. V trimming: 4 bases; J trimming: 7 bases; junction bases outside the gene matches: 6. Germline V gene data show CDR1 as LGHDT and CDR2 as YNNKEL (reference sequence). CDR3 residues: CASSPDRTRGYTF. The CDR3 coding sequence is TGTGCCAGCAGCCCGGACAGGACCCGTGGCTACACCTTC.

A word on this clonotype: One base away lies a much larger clone, so this may be a sequencing read error. The chain couples TRBV4-2 to TRBJ2-5; 7 positions match TRBD2. CDR1 LGHNA and CDR2 YNFKEQ come from the germline V gene. The V and J ends lost 3 bases and 5 bases, in that order; junction bases with no gene match: 6. CDR3 length equals 14 residues. The CDR3, as DNA: TGTGCCAGCAGCCATAGCGGGCCGGGGGAGACCCAGTACTTC. Residues: CASSHSGPGETQYF.

J is TRBJ2-6 and V is TRBV20-1; perhaps TRBD1 as D (5 bases). Between the trimmed V and J ends, which lost 5 bases and 0 bases, there was a span of 11 bases. Germline lookup yields CDR1 DFQATT and CDR2 SNEGSKA (reference sequence). This CDR3 contains 15 residues. The CDR3 DNA reads TGCAGTGCTTCTCAGGGAATCTCTGGGGCCAACGTCCTGACTTTC. Protein product: CSASQGISGANVLTF.

As regards this clonotype: Possible read error: a much larger clone is one base away. V gene TRBV20-1 combines with J gene TRBJ1-1; D is undetermined. CDR1 DFQATT and CDR2 SNEGSKA come from the germline V gene (reference sequence). The CDR3 extends over 11 amino acids. CDR3 nucleotides: TGCAGTACTAGAACCCGATCTGAAGCTTTCTTT. Its protein product is CSTRTRSEAFF.

This clonotype was counted at least ten times. The CDR3 nucleotides read TGTGCCAGCTCACTGCAGACAGGAAGGGTGAACACTGAAGCTTTCTTT. Residues: CASSLQTGRVNTEAFF. V and J are TRBV18 and TRBJ1-1, with a possible D match to TRBD1 (6 bases). The CDR3 totals 16 residues. V lost 4 bases, J lost 0 bases, and 15 bases lay in between. Germline-derived CDR1 and CDR2 are KGHSH and LQKENI.

V gene TRBV2 combines with J gene TRBJ1-2; 9 nucleotides line up with TRBD1. Germline V gene sequence: CDR1 SNHLY, CDR2 FYNNEI. This CDR3 has 15 residues. V was pared by 6 bases and J by 6 bases, with 11 bases of the junction left unmatched. CDR3 nucleotide sequence: TGTGCCAGCAGGGGTACGGACAGGGGTTTAGATGGCTACACCTTC. Translating it yields CASRGTDRGLDGYTF.

A few counts support this clonotype. The chain carries TRBV20-1 and TRBJ2-7; D ambiguous. The CDR3 covers 13 residues. The V end was cut by 6 bases, the J end by 0 bases, with 12 bases between. Looked up from germline, CDR1 is DFQATT and CDR2 is SNEGSKA (reference sequence). CDR3 in amino acids: CSAPYVGSYEQYF. The CDR3, as DNA: TGCAGTGCCCCCTACGTAGGCTCCTACGAGCAGTACTTC.

This clonotype was counted between two and nine times. The chain is built from TRBV20-1 and TRBJ2-1; a possible D gene is TRBD1 (6 bases). The germline gives CDR1 DFQATT, CDR2 SNEGSKA (reference sequence). The length of the CDR3 is 12 residues. Trimming stripped 5 bases from V and 7 bases from J, with 12 bases between. CDR3 sequence reads: CSAPKQGNEQFF. Written as DNA, the CDR3 is TGCAGTGCTCCGAAACAGGGTAATGAGCAGTTCTTC.

The CDR3 reads CAWSVLGFRAQHF. The CDR3 nucleotides are TGTGCCTGGAGTGTACTGGGTTTTCGGGCCCAGCATTTT. The chain carries TRBV30 and TRBJ1-5, with no clear D. Germline V CDR1 and CDR2: GTSNPN, SVGIG (reference sequence). V gave up 0 bases and J gave up 11 bases, with 14 bases separating them. This CDR3 region has 13 residues.

This chain joins TRBV7-2 and TRBJ2-3; TRBD2 aligns across 7 bases. The germline V gene encodes CDR1 SGHTA and CDR2 FQGNSA. The CDR3 runs to 15 residues. V lost 1 base and J lost 6; bases outside the gene matches: 7. The CDR3 reads CASSLEAGRTDTQYF. The CDR3 region has the DNA TGTGCCAGCAGCTTAGAAGCGGGGAGAACCGATACGCAGTATTTT.

The chain joins TRBV25-1 to TRBJ1-2; D not certain. Germline loops: CDR1 MGHDK, CDR2 SYGVNS. V was clipped by 1 base and J by 2 bases, with 14 bases between them. This CDR3 has 16 residues. The CDR3 reads CASSESHRVPNYGYTF. CDR3 nucleotides: TGTGCCAGCAGTGAATCTCACCGGGTCCCAAACTATGGCTACACCTTC.

This clonotype was seen at least ten times. The gene calls are TRBV7-9 and TRBJ1-3; the match to TRBD1 covers 7 bases. Germline V lookup: CDR1 SEHNR, CDR2 FQNEAQ (reference sequence). V shed 5 bases, J shed 4 bases, and the junction held 5 bases outside the gene matches. This CDR3 region has 14 residues. Here the CDR3 reads CASSLTGAGNTIYF. The CDR3 DNA follows: TGTGCCAGCAGCCTAACAGGGGCCGGAAACACCATATATTTT.

This clonotype has at least ten counts. V gene TRBV29-1 combines with J gene TRBJ2-3, with TRBD1 identical over 10 bases. The CDR3 extends over 14 amino acids. Unmatched junction bases numbered 8, after V lost 4 bases and J lost 7 bases. Per germline, CDR1 SQVTM and CDR2 ANQGSEA. CDR3 nucleotide sequence: TGCAGCGTTGGGAGGACAGGGGGGGGCAATACGCAGTATTTT. Translation: CSVGRTGGGNTQYF.

This clonotype was counted a few times. The chain has TRBV7-3 and TRBJ2-1; 9 positions match TRBD2. Germline V gives CDR1 SGHTA, CDR2 FQGTGA. J lost 4 bases, V lost 5 bases, and 12 bases had no gene match. CDR3 length: 17 residues. CDR3 bases: TGTGCCAGCAGCCCTGGCGGGGGGGGGCCAACATACAATGAGCAGTTCTTC. Translated: CASSPGGGGPTYNEQFF.

This clonotype has just a few counts. The chain uses TRBV2 and TRBJ2-2; TRBD1 matches 10 bases. This CDR3 spans 15 amino acids. Germline CDR1 and CDR2: SNHLY and FYNNEI. Losses at the gene ends were 6 bases for V and 7 bases for J; bases not matched to a gene: 8. The CDR3 sequence is CASSRDRGPSGELFF. DNA of the CDR3: TGTGCCAGCAGCCGGGACAGGGGTCCCAGCGGGGAGCTGTTTTTT.

This clonotype occurred many times. The J gene is TRBJ2-3, the V gene TRBV5-1; maybe TRBD1 (6 bases). Trimming cost V 4 bases and J 4 bases, with 13 bases left between them. The CDR3 runs to 14 residues. From germline, CDR1 is SGHRS and CDR2 YFSETQ. The CDR3 loop is CASSLDSIPDTQYF. In DNA form, the CDR3 reads TGCGCCAGCAGCCTGGACAGTATCCCAGATACGCAGTATTTT.

The gene calls are TRBV7-3 and TRBJ2-1; TRBD2 matches at 9 bases. The V segment lost 3 bases and the J segment 5 bases; nucleotides outside the gene matches: 2. The CDR3 is 14 amino acids. Germline CDR1 reads SGHTA; CDR2 reads FQGTGA. The CDR3 bases are TGTGCCAGCAGCTTTAGCGGGAGAAACAATGAGCAGTTCTTC. It codes for CASSFSGRNNEQFF.